The 16 T cell receptor beta chains given below trace back to one sample, sequenced in a study of radiotherapy plus CTLA-4 blockade in lung cancer. Data came from immunoSEQ multiplex PCR; TCRdb stores just in-frame clones and leaves some out. The sample has tens of thousands of clones, roughly 79% seen once. The input for sequencing was peripheral blood, taken from a patient treated with radiotherapy plus ipilimumab. These receptors came from a human donor with non-small cell lung cancer that progressed on radiotherapy plus ipilimumab.

This clone was recorded once. This rearrangement joins TRBV11-2 to TRBJ2-1; TRBD2 matches 10 bases. The V and J ends lost 2 bases and 8 bases, in that order; junction bases with no gene match: 3. The CDR3 loop spans 14 amino acids. Germline CDR1 is SGHAT and CDR2 is FQNNGV. The CDR3 here is CASSLFLAGDEQFF. The CDR3 nucleotides are TGTGCCAGCAGCTTATTTCTAGCGGGGGATGAGCAGTTCTTC. The full variable domain, rest sourced from reference TRBV11-2 and TRBJ2-1, is EAGVAQSPRYKIIEKRQSVAFWCNPISGHATLYWYQQILGQGPKLLIQFQNNGVVDDSQLPKDRFSAERLKGVDSTLKIQPAKLEDSAVYLCASSLFLAGDEQFFGPGTRLTVL.

J is TRBJ2-3 and V is TRBV2; D may be TRBD2 (5 bases). With 6 bases removed from V and 0 bases from J, the gap between germline ends came to 10 bases. The CDR3 runs 14 residues. Per germline, CDR1 SNHLY and CDR2 FYNNEI. The DNA for the CDR3 is TGTGCCAGCAGGCGGGCACCAAGCACAGATACGCAGTATTTT. It codes for CASRRAPSTDTQYF. Full variable domain (rest looked up from reference TRBV2 and TRBJ2-3): EPEVTQTPSHQVTQMGQEVILRCVPISNHLYFYWYRQILGQKVEFLVSFYNNEISEKSEIFDDQFSVERPDGSNFTLKIRSTKLEDSAMYFCASRRAPSTDTQYFGPGTRLTVL.

The chain carries TRBV11-3 and TRBJ2-1; TRBD1 aligns across 7 bases. The germline gives CDR1 SGHNT, CDR2 YENEEA. The length of the CDR3 is 16 residues. The V segment lost 1 base and the J segment 2 bases; nucleotides outside the gene matches: 5. CDR3 protein: CASSLGSTGAYNEQFF. CDR3 sequence (DNA): TGTGCCAGCAGCTTAGGATCTACAGGGGCCTACAATGAGCAGTTCTTC.

The rearrangement links TRBV5-6 to TRBJ1-1, with D unresolved. The V and J ends lost 2 bases and 1 base respectively, with 3 bases between them. The germline V gene encodes CDR1 SGHDT and CDR2 YYEEEE. This CDR3 is built from 12 residues. Written as DNA, the CDR3 is TGTGCCAGCAGCTTTCCGAACACTGAAGCTTTCTTT. Encoded protein: CASSFPNTEAFF.

The chain employs TRBV2 and TRBJ1-2; D remains unclear. Germline-derived CDR1 and CDR2 are SNHLY and FYNNEI. Deletions cut 3 bases from V and 1 base from J, with 18 bases between. The CDR3 is made up of 17 amino acids. CDR3 sequence reads: CASSDAFEPQFNYGYTF. In DNA, the CDR3 is TGTGCCAGCAGTGATGCTTTTGAACCCCAGTTTAACTATGGCTACACCTTC.

This sequence joins TRBV28 and TRBJ2-2; D unresolved. The CDR3 length is 16 residues. Trimming removed 7 bases from V and 2 bases from J, with 17 bases in between. Germline V gives CDR1 MDHEN, CDR2 SYDVKM. The CDR3 region is CASNPLDSLNTGELFF. CDR3 sequence (DNA): TGTGCCAGCAACCCCTTGGATTCCCTAAACACCGGGGAGCTGTTTTTT.

The chain employs TRBV4-1 and TRBJ2-2; D is possibly TRBD2 (6 bases). Germline V gives CDR1 MGHRA, CDR2 YSYEKL. This CDR3 region has 18 residues. V was trimmed by 1 base and J by 4 bases, leaving 19 bases between them. CDR3 residues: CASSQVMGGGTTTGELFF. The CDR3 coding sequence is TGCGCCAGCAGCCAAGTAATGGGAGGAGGGACCACCACCGGGGAGCTGTTTTTT.

The gene calls are TRBV6-5 and TRBJ2-7; D is unclear. This CDR3 has 15 amino acids. Per germline, CDR1 MNHEY and CDR2 SVGAGI. The V and J ends lost 6 bases and 2 bases respectively, with 17 bases between them. Written as DNA, the CDR3 is TGTGCCAGCAGATATGGATCTCACGGTACCTACGAGCAGTACTTC. Protein: CASRYGSHGTYEQYF.

This chain joins TRBV28 and TRBJ2-7, with D perhaps matching TRBD1 (6 bases). CDR1 is MDHEN and CDR2 is SYDVKM in the germline V gene. The V gene lost 8 bases and the J gene lost 3 bases, with 23 bases spanning the gap. The CDR3 contains 16 residues. CDR3 sequence: CASERGGTGSFYEQYF. The CDR3 DNA reads TGTGCCAGCGAAAGAGGTGGAACAGGGAGTTTCTACGAGCAGTACTTC.

The CDR3 spells CASSPDPGHENTEAFF. The CDR3 bases are TGTGCCAGCAGCCCCGACCCGGGACATGAGAACACTGAAGCTTTCTTT. The chain employs TRBV4-2 and TRBJ1-1, with a possible D match to TRBD1 (6 bases). CDR3 length equals 16 residues. In germline, CDR1 is LGHNA, CDR2 YNFKEQ. Trimming took 4 bases from V and 1 from J, leaving 16 bases between them.

The chain is built from TRBV4-1 and TRBJ1-2; 8 positions match TRBD1. This CDR3 has 18 residues. The germline CDR1 and CDR2 sequences are MGHRA and YSYEKL. Trimming at V came to 0 bases and at J to 4 bases, leaving 13 bases not matched to a gene. In DNA, the CDR3 is TGCGCCAGCAGCCAAGACCGGGACAGGCCCGTCTTCTCCTATGGCTACACCTTC. Protein sequence: CASSQDRDRPVFSYGYTF.

This rearrangement joins TRBV28 to TRBJ2-5, with TRBD1 identical over 7 bases. Trimming took 6 bases from V and 1 from J; bases not matched to a gene: 5. Germline V gene sequence: CDR1 MDHEN, CDR2 SYDVKM. The CDR3 covers 14 residues. This chain's CDR3 is CASSPGTAQETQYF. The CDR3 DNA sequence: TGTGCCAGCAGCCCCGGGACAGCCCAAGAGACCCAGTACTTC.

The chain couples TRBV5-6 to TRBJ1-1; 10 nucleotides match TRBD1. This CDR3 region has 15 residues. Germline CDR1 and CDR2: SGHDT and YYEEEE. With 5 bases clipped from V and 5 bases from J, the junction kept 9 bases outside the gene matches. In nucleotides, the CDR3 is TGTGCCAGCAGTCCCCGGGACAGGGGATGGACTGAAGCTTTCTTT. It translates to CASSPRDRGWTEAFF.

The chain joins TRBV5-5 to TRBJ2-2; D remains unclear. V lost 3 bases, J lost 1 base, and 10 bases lay in between. The CDR3 is 15 residues long. From germline, CDR1 is SGHKS and CDR2 YYEKEE (reference sequence). CDR3 region: CASSWGPRNTGELFF. CDR3 nucleotide sequence: TGTGCCAGCAGCTGGGGTCCTAGGAACACCGGGGAGCTGTTTTTT.

This clone is deemed medium-sized. The same CDR3 is also encoded by other DNA sequences in this sample. This chain connects TRBV5-1 to TRBJ2-6; no clear D. The germline V gene encodes CDR1 SGHRS and CDR2 YFSETQ. There are 15 residues in the CDR3. V gave up 0 bases and J gave up 0 bases, with 4 bases separating them. CDR3 amino acids: CASSLAASGANVLTF. CDR3 bases: TGCGCCAGCAGCTTGGCCGCCTCTGGGGCCAACGTCCTGACTTTC.

The J gene is TRBJ1-2, the V gene TRBV2; a weak D match, TRBD1 (6 bases). The CDR3 has 12 amino acids. CDR1 and CDR2 (germline): SNHLY, FYNNEI. Trimming shortened V by 2 bases and J by 8 bases, and 9 bases separated the two germline ends. The CDR3 loop is CASSEQGSGYTF. The CDR3 DNA sequence: TGTGCCAGCAGTGAACAGGGGAGCGGCTACACCTTC.